The rows below give T cell receptor beta chains drawn from one sample of a study of CD8 T cells in Susac syndrome. Via MiXCR, TCRdb re-called the immunoSEQ multiplex PCR reads, giving one row per CDR3 protein. Of about 160,000 distinct CDR3 sequences listed, roughly 95% are singletons. Input material: CD4+ T cells from PBMCs. All receptors derive from a human donor with Susac syndrome. Each CDR3 is given with its conserved first and last residue. A D gene is named only where the DNA matches it firmly. Where a row states a size, it is once, few, many or the class of an expanded clone; other rows omit it.

CDR3 DNA | CDR3 protein | J gene | V gene | clone size | D gene
TGCAGCGTTATTGAAAAAGCAGATACGCAGTATTTT | CSVIEKADTQYF | TRBJ2-3 | TRBV29-1 | - | -
TGCAGCGTCGAGCGGTTTAGCACAGATACGCAGTATTTT | CSVERFSTDTQYF | TRBJ2-3 | TRBV29-1 | - | -
TGTGCCAGCAGCCATACTAGCGGGGGGGGGACAGATACGCAGTATTTT | CASSHTSGGGTDTQYF | TRBJ2-3 | TRBV3-1 | - | TRBD2
TGTGCCAGCGCCAACCCTGGGACTAGCGGGAGCACCGGCTATGAGCAGTTCTTC | CASANPGTSGSTGYEQFF | TRBJ2-1 | TRBV5-5 | - | TRBD2
TGTGCCACCAGATCCGGGGCGAACTATGGCTACACCTTC | CATRSGANYGYTF | TRBJ1-2 | TRBV24-1 | - | -
TGTGCCAGCCGTCCGGGAGGGTTCAGCTCCTACAATGAGCAGTTCTTC | CASRPGGFSSYNEQFF | TRBJ2-1 | TRBV5-4 | once | TRBD2
TGCAGCCATTCTCTCCGGGACAGACAAGAGACCCAGTACTTC | CSHSLRDRQETQYF | TRBJ2-5 | TRBV29-1 | - | TRBD1
TGTGCCAGCAGCCAACAACAGGGGGCTAGGGGAGAGACCCAGTACTTC | CASSQQQGARGETQYF | TRBJ2-5 | TRBV3-1 | - | TRBD1
TGTGCCAGCAGCCAAGGAGCGGTGCTTTACAATGAGCAGTTCTTC | CASSQGAVLYNEQFF | TRBJ2-1 | TRBV14 | - | -
TGTGCCAGCCGCGTACAGGTTAACTCTGGGGCCAACGTCCTGACTTTC | CASRVQVNSGANVLTF | TRBJ2-6 | TRBV12-3/TRBV12-4 | - | -
TGTGCCAGCAGCCAGGGACATAGCAATCAGCCCCAGCATTTT | CASSQGHSNQPQHF | TRBJ1-5 | TRBV7-2 | - | -
TGTGCCAGCAGACTCAGGGGAGGCGGGGACACAGATACGCAGTATTTT | CASRLRGGGDTDTQYF | TRBJ2-3 | TRBV6-2/TRBV6-3 | - | -
TGTGCCACCAGTGATGCCAGGGGGAATCAGCCCCAGCATTTT | CATSDARGNQPQHF | TRBJ1-5 | TRBV24-1 | - | TRBD1
TGTGCCAGCAGTGTCCGACAGGGGGCCGAGACCCAGTACTTC | CASSVRQGAETQYF | TRBJ2-5 | TRBV28 | - | TRBD1
TGCAGTGCTAGAGCCTTCCGCGACAGGGGATATGGCTACACCTTC | CSARAFRDRGYGYTF | TRBJ1-2 | TRBV20-1 | - | TRBD1
TGTGCCAGCAGCTTCCCGCAATCCACCTATGGCTACACCTTC | CASSFPQSTYGYTF | TRBJ1-2 | TRBV5-4 | - | -
TGCAGCCCCATACATCTAGAGTTAAATACGCAGTATTTT | CSPIHLELNTQYF | TRBJ2-3 | TRBV20-1 | - | -
TGTGCCAGCAGAGAATCGGGACTTCTCTACAATGAGCAGTTCTTC | CASRESGLLYNEQFF | TRBJ2-1 | TRBV12-3/TRBV12-4 | - | -
TGCAGCGTTATCGCAGAAACGGACGCTTTTTTCTACGAGCAGTACTTC | CSVIAETDAFFYEQYF | TRBJ2-7 | TRBV29-1 | - | -
TGTGCCAGCAGTACGGACAAGGACAGTCGTGGGAACATTCAGTACTTC | CASSTDKDSRGNIQYF | TRBJ2-4 | TRBV28 | once | -
TGTGCCAGCAGGCCTGGACTAGCGGTGGACAATGAGCAGTTCTTC | CASRPGLAVDNEQFF | TRBJ2-1 | TRBV6-5 | once | TRBD2
TGCGCCAGCAGGCGGGGGGGGAACACCGGGGAGCTGTTTTTT | CASRRGGNTGELFF | TRBJ2-2 | TRBV4-3 | - | TRBD2
TGTGCCAGCTCACCACGGCTACTCCATGACGAGCAGTACTTC | CASSPRLLHDEQYF | TRBJ2-7 | TRBV18 | once | -
TGCAGCGTTGACTCCCCGCCAGAACGAGCTGGCTACACCTTC | CSVDSPPERAGYTF | TRBJ1-2 | TRBV29-1 | - | -
TGCAGCGTTGTGGGAAGGGAAAGTCCTCAAGCTTTCTTT | CSVVGRESPQAFF | TRBJ1-1 | TRBV29-1 | - | -